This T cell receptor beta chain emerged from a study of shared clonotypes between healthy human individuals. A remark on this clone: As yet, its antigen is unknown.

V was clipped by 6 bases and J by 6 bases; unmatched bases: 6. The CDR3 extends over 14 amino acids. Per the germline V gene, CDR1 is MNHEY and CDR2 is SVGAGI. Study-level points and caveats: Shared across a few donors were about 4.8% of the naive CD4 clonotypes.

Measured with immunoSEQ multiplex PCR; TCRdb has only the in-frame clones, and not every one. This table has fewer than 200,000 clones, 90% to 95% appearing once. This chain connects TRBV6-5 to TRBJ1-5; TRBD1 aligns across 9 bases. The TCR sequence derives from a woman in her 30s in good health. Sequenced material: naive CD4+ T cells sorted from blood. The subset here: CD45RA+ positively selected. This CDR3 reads CASSPGQGTQPQHF. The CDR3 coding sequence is TGTGCCAGCAGCCCCGGACAGGGGACTCAGCCCCAGCATTTT.